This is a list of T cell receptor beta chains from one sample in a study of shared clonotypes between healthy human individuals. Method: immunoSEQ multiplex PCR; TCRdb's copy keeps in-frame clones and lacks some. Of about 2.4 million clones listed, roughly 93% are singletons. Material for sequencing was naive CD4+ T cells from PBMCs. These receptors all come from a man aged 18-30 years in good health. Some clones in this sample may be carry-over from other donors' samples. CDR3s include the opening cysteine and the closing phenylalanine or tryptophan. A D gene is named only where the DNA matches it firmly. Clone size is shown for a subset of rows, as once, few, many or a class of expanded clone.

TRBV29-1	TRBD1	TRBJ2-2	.	TGCAGCGCCCGGACAGGAAGGGAGACCGGGGAGCTGTTTTTT	CSARTGRETGELFF
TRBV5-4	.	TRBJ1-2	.	TGTGCCAGCAGCCCGGCCCTTGGCGGCTATGGCTACACCTTC	CASSPALGGYGYTF
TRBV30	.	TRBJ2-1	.	TGTGCCTGGAGTGCACTGACAGGAGATGAGCAGTTCTTC	CAWSALTGDEQFF
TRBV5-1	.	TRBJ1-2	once	TGCGCCAGCAGCCCCGGGACTCCGGTCTATGGCTACACCTTC	CASSPGTPVYGYTF
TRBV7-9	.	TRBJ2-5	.	TGTGCCAGCAGCTTAAAAGCGTTAGAGACCCAGTACTTC	CASSLKALETQYF
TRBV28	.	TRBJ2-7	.	TGTGCCAGCACCTACGGCGTGGTGAGCTCCTACGAGCAGTACTTC	CASTYGVVSSYEQYF
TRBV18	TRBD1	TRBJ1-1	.	TGTGCCAGCTCCCTCCGGACAGGGGGGAACACTGAAGCTTTCTTT	CASSLRTGGNTEAFF
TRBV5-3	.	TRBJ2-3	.	TGTGCCAGAAGCTTGTTGTCAGATACGCAGTATTTT	CARSLLSDTQYF
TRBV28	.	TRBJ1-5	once	TGTGCCAGCAGTTCCTACGGGGCTTATAGCAATCAGCCCCAGCATTTT	CASSSYGAYSNQPQHF
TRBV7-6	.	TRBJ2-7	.	TGTGCCAGCAGCCCCTCTAGCGTCTCAAGCTACGAGCAGTACTTC	CASSPSSVSSYEQYF
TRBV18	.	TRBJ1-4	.	TGTGCCAGCTCACCTACTAATGAAAAACTGTTTTTT	CASSPTNEKLFF
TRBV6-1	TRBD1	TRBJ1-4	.	TGTGCCAGTCAGGGACAGCGTAATGAAAAACTGTTTTTT	CASQGQRNEKLFF
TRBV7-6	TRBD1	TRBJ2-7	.	TGTGCCAGCAGCTTAGACGACCGGACAGGTACCTACGAGCAGTACTTC	CASSLDDRTGTYEQYF
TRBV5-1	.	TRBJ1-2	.	TGCGCCAGCAGCTTGGCCGCACCAGGGGTTAACTATGGCTACACCTTC	CASSLAAPGVNYGYTF
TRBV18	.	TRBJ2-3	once	TGTGCCAGCTCACCGGTATTCTCCGAGACAGATACGCAGTATTTT	CASSPVFSETDTQYF
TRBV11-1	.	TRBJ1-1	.	TGTGCCAGCAGCCGACAGCTGGGGGGTAACACTGAAGCTTTCTTT	CASSRQLGGNTEAFF
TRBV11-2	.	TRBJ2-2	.	TGTGCCAGCAGTTGGGCCAGCCCGGGGGAGCTGTTTTTT	CASSWASPGELFF
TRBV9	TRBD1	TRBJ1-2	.	TGTGCCAGCAGCGCGGACAGGGGTGATGGCTACACCTTC	CASSADRGDGYTF
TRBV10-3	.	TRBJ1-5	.	TGTGCCATCACGCAGGGGTCGACTCAGCCCCAGCATTTT	CAITQGSTQPQHF
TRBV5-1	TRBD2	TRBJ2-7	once	TGCGCCAGCAGCTCGGGCGGGGGGGCCTACGAGCAGTACTTC	CASSSGGGAYEQYF
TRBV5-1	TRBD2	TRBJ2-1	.	TGCGCCAGCAGCTTTACTAGCGGGCCCTACAATGAGCAGTTCTTC	CASSFTSGPYNEQFF
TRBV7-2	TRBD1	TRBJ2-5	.	TGTGCCAGCAGCTTGGGACAGCCACAAGAGACCCAGTACTTC	CASSLGQPQETQYF
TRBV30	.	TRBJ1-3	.	TGTGCCGGAAAGGGCGGCTCTGGAAACACCATATATTTT	CAGKGGSGNTIYF
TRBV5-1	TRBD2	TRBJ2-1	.	TGCGCCAGCAGCTTGGGGACTAGCGGGTTATACAATGAGCAGTTCTTC	CASSLGTSGLYNEQFF
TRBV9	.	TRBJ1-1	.	TGTGCCAGCAGCGCCCCCGCGCTCACTTCTTGGAACACTGAAGCTTTCTTT	CASSAPALTSWNTEAFF
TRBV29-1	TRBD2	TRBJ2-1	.	TGCAGCGCCCAGCGGGAGGGCTCCTACAATGAGCAGTTCTTC	CSAQREGSYNEQFF
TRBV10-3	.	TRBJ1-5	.	TGTGCCATCAGTGAGTGGGGCGGTATAACCTCACAGCCCCAGCATTTT	CAISEWGGITSQPQHF
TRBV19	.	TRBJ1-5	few	TGTGCCAGCCGACTCGGACAGTCCAATCAGCCCCAGCATTTT	CASRLGQSNQPQHF
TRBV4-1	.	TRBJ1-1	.	TGCGCCAGCAGCCAAGATAGGGCGAACACTGAAGCTTTCTTT	CASSQDRANTEAFF
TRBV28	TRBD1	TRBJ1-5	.	TGTGCCAGCAGTTCGTGGACAGGGGGGATAGAAGGGCAGCCCCAGCATTTT	CASSSWTGGIEGQPQHF
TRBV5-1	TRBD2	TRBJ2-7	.	TGCGCCAGCAGCCCCAGCGGGAGCCCTTACGAGCAGTACTTC	CASSPSGSPYEQYF
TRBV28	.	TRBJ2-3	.	TGTGCCAGCAGGCTACCCGGGACTCCGGAGGTGGGCACAGATACGCAGTATTTT	CASRLPGTPEVGTDTQYF
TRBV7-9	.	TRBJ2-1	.	TGTGCCAGCAGCTTAGATTTGGGGAGCTCCTACAATGAGCAGTTCTTC	CASSLDLGSSYNEQFF
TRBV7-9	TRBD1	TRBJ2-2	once	TGTGCCAGCAGCCCTGACAGGGCCGGGGAGCTGTTTTTT	CASSPDRAGELFF
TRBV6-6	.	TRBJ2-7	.	TGTGCCAGCAGTTACGAGATTAGTCTTCCCGAGCAGTACTTC	CASSYEISLPEQYF
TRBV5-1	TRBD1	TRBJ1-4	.	TGCGCCAGCAGCTTGGGGCTCACAGGGGAAATAGGGGAAAAACTGTTTTTT	CASSLGLTGEIGEKLFF
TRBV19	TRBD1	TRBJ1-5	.	TGTGCCAGTAGGCACTCCAGACAGGGAGTGATTCAGCCCCAGCATTTT	CASRHSRQGVIQPQHF
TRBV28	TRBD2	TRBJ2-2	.	TGTGCCAGCAGTTCCAGGACTAGCGGGAATGTCGGGGAGCTGTTTTTT	CASSSRTSGNVGELFF
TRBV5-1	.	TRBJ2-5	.	TGCGCCAGCAGCCTCGGGACCGTCGAAGTGACCCAGTACTTC	CASSLGTVEVTQYF
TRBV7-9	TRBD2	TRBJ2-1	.	TGTGCCAGCAGCTTAGATGGACTAGCGGGTCCCTCCTACAATGAGCAGTTCTTC	CASSLDGLAGPSYNEQFF
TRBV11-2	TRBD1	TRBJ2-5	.	TGTGCCAGCAGCATTTTTCGGACAGGGCTCCCCGGGGAGACCCAGTACTTC	CASSIFRTGLPGETQYF
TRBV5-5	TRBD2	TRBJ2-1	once	TGTGCCAGCAGCGTTTGGTCGACTAGCGGGAGAAATGAGCAGTTCTTC	CASSVWSTSGRNEQFF
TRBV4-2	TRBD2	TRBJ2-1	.	TGTGCCAGCAGCCGACTGCTAGCGGGAGGTGGGGGCAATGAGCAGTTCTTC	CASSRLLAGGGGNEQFF
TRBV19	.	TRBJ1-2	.	TGTGCCAGTGCCGACGGAGGGCGGAACTATGGCTACACCTTC	CASADGGRNYGYTF
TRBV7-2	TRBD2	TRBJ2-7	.	TGTGCCAGCACTCCTGGCGGGAGAGTGCACGAGCAGTACTTC	CASTPGGRVHEQYF
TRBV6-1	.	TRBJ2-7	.	TGTGCCAGCTCACGGACGAAAAGGATGGAGCAGTACTTC	CASSRTKRMEQYF
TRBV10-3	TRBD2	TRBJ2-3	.	TGTGCCATCAGTGGGACTAGCGGGAGGGTAACAGATACGCAGTATTTT	CAISGTSGRVTDTQYF
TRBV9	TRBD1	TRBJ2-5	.	TGTGCCAGCAGCGTAGGAGCAGGACAGGGACGGGAGACCCAGTACTTC	CASSVGAGQGRETQYF